The 19 T cell receptor beta chains reported below all come from one sample, sequenced in a study of technical replicates of blood from a few donors. TCRdb's table, derived via immunoSEQ multiplex PCR, lists solely in-frame clones and lacks some. The data hold about 80,000 clones, with 75% to 95% observed a single time. The sample was T cells isolated from PBMCs. All receptors derive from a human donor in good health.

This clone showed up just a few times. The V call is TRBV19, the J call TRBJ1-1; a possible D gene is TRBD1 (5 bases). The CDR3 length is 14 residues. Germline assignment: CDR1 LNHDA and CDR2 SQIVND (reference sequence). Trimming took off 3 bases at V and 2 bases at J, with 10 bases between the two ends. The CDR3 is CASSIRDVNTEAFF. DNA for the CDR3: TGTGCCAGTAGTATCAGGGATGTCAACACTGAAGCTTTCTTT.

This chain uses TRBV27 with TRBJ2-2; D may be TRBD2 (6 bases). The CDR3 contains 15 residues. The germline V and J ends were trimmed by 1 base and 6 bases, with 12 bases remaining between them. CDR1 is MNHEY, CDR2 SMNVEV, per germline (reference sequence). The CDR3 DNA sequence: TGTGCCAGCAGTTTATTCGGGAGTCGGGCCGGGGAGCTGTTTTTT. Translation: CASSLFGSRAGELFF.

CDR3 coding DNA: TGTGCCAGCAGTTTACTAGCGGGTTCCGCAGATACGCAGTATTTT. It codes for CASSLLAGSADTQYF. The V gene is TRBV6-5, the J gene TRBJ2-3, with 9 bases fitting TRBD2. Germline CDR1 is MNHEY and CDR2 is SVGAGI. The CDR3 runs 15 residues. The V segment lost 4 bases and the J segment 4 bases; nucleotides outside the gene matches: 6.

The chain combines TRBV7-2 with TRBJ2-7; 8 positions agree with TRBD2. This CDR3 has 16 amino acids. V gave up 8 bases and J gave up 3 bases; unmatched junction bases: 15. Germline values: CDR1 SGHTA, CDR2 FQGNSA. CDR3 coding DNA: TGTGCCAGCGGAGAAGGGGGGACTAGAATTAGCTACGAGCAGTACTTC. This codes for CASGEGGTRISYEQYF. Full variable domain (missing parts from reference TRBV7-2 and TRBJ2-7): GAGVSQSPSNKVTEKGKDVELRCDPISGHTALYWYRQSLGQGLEFLIYFQGNSAPDKSGLPSDRFSAERTGGSVSTLTIQRTQQEDSAVYLCASGEGGTRISYEQYFGPGTRLTVT.

This sequence joins TRBV4-3 and TRBJ1-5; TRBD1 might be the D (5 bases). The CDR3 is 14 amino acids. The germline CDR1 and CDR2 sequences are LGHNA and YSLEER. V was shortened by 0 bases and J by 4 bases, with 7 bases between the two germline ends. CDR3 region: CASSQDKGNQPQHF. The CDR3 bases are TGCGCCAGCAGCCAAGACAAGGGGAATCAGCCCCAGCATTTT.

The V and J genes are TRBV6-5 and TRBJ2-3, with D uncertain. Looked up from germline, CDR1 is MNHEY and CDR2 is SVGAGI. Trimming left V 5 bases short and J 2 bases short, with 11 bases between. CDR3 length: 14 amino acids. In DNA, the CDR3 is TGTGCCAGCAGTCCCATCGACAACACAGATACGCAGTATTTT. It encodes CASSPIDNTDTQYF.

This clone was found once. The V and J genes are TRBV6-5 and TRBJ1-2; a possible D gene is TRBD1 (6 bases). There are 13 residues in the CDR3. The germline gives CDR1 MNHEY, CDR2 SVGAGI. Trimming stripped 2 bases from V and 4 bases from J, with 8 bases between. CDR3 DNA: TGTGCCAGCAGTTACAACAGGGCCTATGGCTACACCTTC. Its translation: CASSYNRAYGYTF.

The chain joins TRBV9 to TRBJ2-7, with D tentatively TRBD2 (5 bases). The CDR3 loop spans 14 amino acids. Between the trimmed V and J ends, which lost 5 bases and 0 bases, there was a span of 12 bases. Germline CDR1 SGDLS, CDR2 YYNGEE. In DNA, the CDR3 is TGTGCCAGCAGTAGGACTTATAACTCCTACGAGCAGTACTTC. Translation: CASSRTYNSYEQYF.

CDR3 in DNA: TGTGCCAGCAGCTTTCCAGGGGATTGGCAAGAGACCCAGTACTTC. Protein: CASSFPGDWQETQYF. The chain combines TRBV28 with TRBJ2-5, with a weak D call TRBD1 (6 bases). Germline CDR1 MDHEN, CDR2 SYDVKM. The V end lost 6 bases, the J end lost 2 bases, and 16 bases lay between the germline ends. The CDR3 runs to 15 residues. Supplemented by reference TRBV28 and TRBJ2-5, the full variable domain reads DVKVTQSSRYLVKRTGEKVFLECVQDMDHENMFWYRQDPGLGLRLIYFSYDVKMKEKGDIPEGYSVSREKKERFSLILESASTNQTSMYLCASSFPGDWQETQYFGPGTRLLVL.

This chain uses TRBV2 with TRBJ2-5, with D unresolved. There are 11 residues in the CDR3. Germline-derived CDR1 and CDR2 are SNHLY and FYNNEI. The germline V and J ends were trimmed by 8 bases and 0 bases, with 4 bases remaining between them. The CDR3 nucleotides read TGTGCCAGCCAGTACCAAGAGACCCAGTACTTC. As protein: CASQYQETQYF.

The V gene is TRBV9, the J gene TRBJ2-7; TRBD1 matches at 7 bases. In germline, CDR1 is SGDLS, CDR2 YYNGEE. Germline trimming cut 3 bases from V and 4 bases from J; bases unmatched to any gene: 7. This CDR3 is 14 amino acids long. CDR3 DNA: TGTGCCAGCAGCGGGCCGGGACAGCCTTACGAGCAGTACTTC. Its translation is CASSGPGQPYEQYF.

This sequence joins TRBV28 and TRBJ2-7; D not certain. Germline loops: CDR1 MDHEN, CDR2 SYDVKM. The CDR3 has 13 amino acids. With 3 bases removed from V and 0 bases from J, the gap between germline ends came to 6 bases. As DNA, the CDR3 is TGTGCCAGCAGTTTGGCGGACTCCTACGAGCAGTACTTC. Its translation is CASSLADSYEQYF.

This clone was seen a single time. The V call is TRBV19, the J call TRBJ2-7; no clear D. With 1 base removed from V and 3 bases from J, the gap between germline ends came to 7 bases. Germline V gives CDR1 LNHDA, CDR2 SQIVND (reference sequence). The CDR3 is 13 residues long. In DNA form, the CDR3 reads TGTGCCAGTAGTATAGTTGCAGGCTACGAGCAGTACTTC. It yields the protein CASSIVAGYEQYF.

The DNA of the CDR3 is TGTGCCAGCACATCAAACAGGGTCTCCTACGAGCAGTACTTC. Protein sequence: CASTSNRVSYEQYF. The chain joins TRBV7-2 to TRBJ2-7; a weak D match, TRBD1 (6 bases). Germline V gives CDR1 SGHTA, CDR2 FQGNSA. Between the trimmed V and J ends, which lost 7 bases and 0 bases, there was a span of 13 bases. This CDR3 region has 14 residues.

The chain couples TRBV28 to TRBJ1-1, with 7 bases fitting TRBD1. The germline V gene has CDR1 MDHEN and CDR2 SYDVKM. This CDR3 is built from 15 residues. The ends lost 5 bases at V and 5 bases at J; junction bases unmatched: 11. CDR3 sequence: CASSDLTQGWTEAFF. The CDR3 DNA sequence: TGTGCCAGCAGTGACCTTACACAGGGGTGGACTGAAGCTTTCTTT.

The V gene is TRBV7-9, the J gene TRBJ1-2; D ambiguous. V lost 1 base and J lost 4, with 4 bases in between. The CDR3 contains 12 residues. Per germline, CDR1 SEHNR and CDR2 FQNEAQ (reference sequence). CDR3 sequence (DNA): TGTGCCAGCAGCTTAGACTTCTATGGCTACACCTTC. Protein: CASSLDFYGYTF.

The chain joins TRBV5-6 to TRBJ2-7, with 9 bases lining up with TRBD1. The germline CDR1 and CDR2 sequences are SGHDT and YYEEEE. This CDR3 is built from 14 residues. V shed 2 bases, J shed 3 bases, and the junction held 3 bases outside the gene matches. The CDR3 here is CASSFTGGSYEQYF. In nucleotides, the CDR3 is TGTGCCAGCAGCTTTACAGGGGGCAGCTACGAGCAGTACTTC.

The V and J genes are TRBV29-1 and TRBJ2-7; TRBD1 aligns across 7 bases. The V gene end was trimmed by 7 bases and the J gene end by 7 bases; junction bases not matched to a gene: 4. The CDR3 length is 10 residues. Germline CDR1 is SQVTM and CDR2 is ANQGSEA. CDR3 coding DNA: TGCAGCGCTGGGACAGAAGAGCAGTACTTC. Translated: CSAGTEEQYF.

The chain recombines TRBV14 with TRBJ2-7; 7 nucleotides line up with TRBD1. This CDR3 contains 17 residues. The V and J ends lost 1 base and 1 base, in that order; junction bases with no gene match: 10. Germline CDR1 SGHDN, CDR2 FVKESK. The CDR3 spells CASSQAFDRVGSYEQYF. The CDR3 DNA is TGTGCCAGCAGCCAAGCGTTCGACAGGGTTGGATCCTACGAGCAGTACTTC.